The 7 T cell receptor beta chains listed next were all sequenced from one sample in a study of vaccination and CD4 T cells after COVID-19. Specified treatment: approximately 11-day PBMC culture with coronavirus spike peptide pools or control peptides (ViraFEST assay). An Oncomine TCR Beta short-read assay was used to sequence the DNA from cultured CD4+ T cells. TCRdb analysed the PCR reads with MiXCR anew, one entry per CDR3 protein. There are approximately 20,000 distinct CDR3 sequences in the sample; about 40% occur only once, and around a quarter lies in the top ten. What these receptors recognize is not known. The source material was CD4+ T cells from blood, cultured in vitro, sampled before SARS-CoV-2 vaccination. The receptors derive from a human donor who received a COVID-19 vaccine.

On this clonotype: A read error may account for a junction end that differs from germline. The chain links TRBV6-5 to TRBJ2-2, with a weak D call TRBD2 (6 bases). This CDR3 is built from 15 residues. Per the germline V gene, CDR1 is MNHEY and CDR2 is SVGAGI. The CDR3 bases are TGTGCCAGCAGTTACTCGGGACTTCTCACCGGGGAGCTGATTTTT. Its protein is CASSYSGLLTGELIF.

This rearrangement joins TRBV30 to TRBJ1-5, with no clear D. V lost 4 bases, J lost 1 base, and 8 bases lay in between. CDR1 is GTSNPN and CDR2 is SVGIG in the germline V gene (reference sequence). CDR3 length equals 13 residues. CDR3 amino acids: CAWNAESNQPQHF. DNA for the CDR3: TGTGCCTGGAACGCAGAAAGCAATCAGCCCCAGCATTTT.

This clonotype was counted a few times. J is TRBJ1-6 and V is TRBV19, with D possibly being TRBD1 (5 bases). This CDR3 has 14 amino acids. Trimming took 5 bases from V and 10 from J, leaving 15 bases between them. CDR1 is LNHDA, CDR2 SQIVND, per germline (reference sequence). The CDR3 DNA reads as TGTGCCAGTAGTCCTCGTGGGGGTGGGTCACCCCTCCACTTT. Amino acids: CASSPRGGGSPLHF.

The chain couples TRBV15 to TRBJ2-5; TRBD1 matches 9 bases. The CDR3 runs 16 residues. From germline, CDR1 is LNHNV and CDR2 YYDKDF (reference sequence). Trimming removed 3 bases from V and 5 bases from J; junction bases left unmatched: 10. CDR3 residues: CATSSPNRGRGETQYF. In DNA form, the CDR3 reads TGTGCCACCAGCAGTCCCAACAGGGGGCGAGGGGAGACCCAGTACTTC.

V usage is TRBV6-1 and J usage is TRBJ1-1; TRBD1 is a possible D gene (5 bases). The CDR3 totals 13 residues. With 7 bases removed from V and 4 bases from J, the gap between germline ends came to 13 bases. Germline CDR1 is MNHNS and CDR2 is SASEGT. The CDR3 DNA reads TGTGCCAGCAAGCAGGGTTTGGTCACTGAAGCTTTCTTT. This gives the protein CASKQGLVTEAFF.

The J gene is TRBJ2-2, the V gene TRBV7-6, with 8 bases lining up with TRBD1. With 3 bases clipped from V and 5 bases from J, the junction kept 5 bases outside the gene matches. The CDR3 runs 15 residues. Germline CDR1 and CDR2: SGHVS and FNYEAQ. The CDR3 bases are TGTGCCAGCAGCTTGTACGACAGGGGAACCGGGGAGCTGTTTTTT. Encoded protein: CASSLYDRGTGELFF.

This clonotype turned up a few times. The chain uses TRBV12-3 or TRBV12-4 and TRBJ1-1; TRBD1 might be the D (5 bases). V was cut by 2 bases and J by 3 bases, with 13 bases left in between. This CDR3 comprises 15 residues. The CDR3, as DNA: TGTGCCAGCAGTTTACGATGGGGCGAGGACACTGAAGCTTTCTTT. Translating gives CASSLRWGEDTEAFF.